These T cell receptor beta chains were read from a single sample in a study of blood T cells in healthy people across ages. TCRdb recomputed calls from the 5' RACE reads with MiXCR, one row per CDR3 protein. The table includes approximately 820,000 distinct CDR3 sequences, around two fifths detected once. Sequencing was carried out using blood. The receptor source for this set is a man between 60 and 70 years old in good health. The CDR3 runs from the conserved cysteine through the conserved F or W. The D gene is left open where the match is weak. Only some rows state a clone size, as once, few, many or a class for expanded clones.

d_call,j_call,clone_size,v_call,cdr3_aa,cdr3_nt
TRBD2,TRBJ2-1,.,TRBV4-1,CASSQESSGGKYNEQFF,TGCGCCAGCAGCCAAGAGTCTAGCGGGGGGAAATACAATGAGCAGTTCTTC
.,TRBJ2-3,few,TRBV12-3/TRBV12-4,CASSTGHTDTQYF,TGTGCCAGCAGTACCGGGCACACAGATACGCAGTATTTT
.,TRBJ1-2,.,TRBV4-3,CASSPREGARGYTF,TGCGCCAGCAGCCCGAGAGAAGGGGCGCGGGGCTACACCTTC
TRBD1,TRBJ2-7,.,TRBV5-1,CASSDRQGALHEQYF,TGCGCCAGCAGCGATAGACAGGGGGCTCTCCACGAGCAGTACTTC
TRBD1,TRBJ1-5,.,TRBV5-6,CASSGGTGLQPQHF,TGTGCCAGCAGCGGGGGGACAGGGTTACAGCCCCAGCATTTT
TRBD2,TRBJ2-1,few,TRBV5-6,CASSIATSGANEQFF,TGTGCCAGCAGCATCGCGACTAGCGGGGCTAATGAGCAGTTCTTC
.,TRBJ2-3,.,TRBV27,CASAAEDTQYF,TGTGCCAGCGCCGCCGAGGATACGCAGTATTTT
.,TRBJ1-2,.,TRBV10-3,CAISERSSGNYGYTF,TGTGCCATCAGTGAGCGCTCGTCGGGTAACTATGGCTACACCTTC
TRBD2,TRBJ2-3,.,TRBV5-1,CASRTGGLLSSTDTQYF,TGCGCCAGCAGAACGGGGGGACTGCTTTCTAGCACAGATACGCAGTATTTT
.,TRBJ1-1,many,TRBV20-1,CSARDFGATTEAFF,TGCAGTGCTAGAGATTTTGGGGCAACCACTGAAGCTTTCTTT
TRBD1,TRBJ1-4,few,TRBV7-2,CASSPAFDRGEKLFF,TGTGCCAGCAGCCCCGCATTTGACAGGGGCGAAAAACTGTTTTTT
.,TRBJ2-3,.,TRBV4-1,CASSPGAISDTQYF,TGCGCCAGCAGCCCCGGGGCAATATCAGATACGCAGTATTTT
.,TRBJ2-1,few,TRBV7-8,CASSPGLGGNNEQFF,TGTGCCAGCAGCCCAGGACTAGGGGGTAACAATGAGCAGTTCTTC
TRBD1,TRBJ1-2,.,TRBV12-3/TRBV12-4,CASSSGQVGYTF,TGTGCCAGCAGTTCAGGACAGGTTGGCTACACCTTC
TRBD1,TRBJ2-3,few,TRBV7-2,CASSKGQGRTDTQYF,TGTGCCAGCAGCAAAGGACAGGGGAGAACAGATACGCAGTATTTT
TRBD2,TRBJ2-5,.,TRBV20-1,CSTTGGGAGETQYF,TGCAGTACTACTGGCGGGGGGGCGGGAGAGACCCAGTACTTC
.,TRBJ2-1,.,TRBV11-2,CASSSSAFSYNEQFF,TGTGCCAGCAGCTCTTCAGCTTTCTCCTACAATGAGCAGTTCTTC
TRBD1,TRBJ2-7,.,TRBV5-1,CASSMRQGPYYEQYF,TGCGCCAGCAGCATGCGACAGGGGCCATACTACGAGCAGTACTTC
TRBD1,TRBJ2-1,.,TRBV6-5,CASSTGQGGYNEQFF,TGTGCCAGCAGCACCGGACAGGGGGGCTACAATGAGCAGTTCTTC
.,TRBJ1-6,.,TRBV4-3,CASSQDRVRDAPLHF,TGCGCCAGCAGCCAAGATAGGGTCAGGGATGCACCCCTCCACTTT
TRBD2,TRBJ2-5,.,TRBV30,CAWSSSGIGTQYF,TGTGCCTGGAGCTCTAGCGGTATCGGCACCCAGTACTTC
TRBD2,TRBJ2-5,.,TRBV20-1,CSARDPGLAGGLKTQYF,TGCAGTGCTAGAGACCCGGGACTAGCGGGGGGTCTAAAGACCCAGTACTTC
TRBD1,TRBJ2-7,.,TRBV7-2,CASSREDRGIYEQYF,TGTGCCAGCAGCCGAGAGGACAGGGGAATTTACGAGCAGTACTTC
.,TRBJ2-7,few,TRBV7-2,CASSLAVYGGGEQYF,TGTGCCAGCAGCTTAGCCGTGTATGGAGGCGGCGAGCAGTACTTC
.,TRBJ2-5,.,TRBV27,CASKTGQHRQETQYF,TGTGCCAGCAAAACAGGCCAACATCGGCAAGAGACCCAGTACTTC
.,TRBJ2-1,.,TRBV28,CASGLQGIAYNEQFF,TGTGCCAGCGGGTTACAGGGTATCGCCTACAATGAGCAGTTCTTC
TRBD2,TRBJ2-1,.,TRBV7-2,CASSYRAGGSYNEQFF,TGTGCCAGCAGCTACCGAGCGGGGGGCTCCTACAATGAGCAGTTCTTC
TRBD2,TRBJ2-1,.,TRBV7-2,CASSLALGGGYNEQFF,TGTGCCAGCAGCTTAGCGCTCGGGGGGGGTTACAATGAGCAGTTCTTC
.,TRBJ1-2,.,TRBV6-2/TRBV6-3,CASTPHGTLYGYTF,TGTGCCAGCACACCCCACGGGACCCTTTATGGCTACACCTTC
.,TRBJ2-5,.,TRBV6-2/TRBV6-3,CASSRDTNLYKQYF,TGTGCCAGCAGTAGGGACACCAACCTCTACAAGCAGTACTTC
.,TRBJ1-5,few,TRBV7-9,CASSLATGVDSNQPQHF,TGTGCCAGCAGCTTAGCCACAGGAGTTGATAGCAATCAGCCCCAGCATTTT
TRBD2,TRBJ2-3,.,TRBV7-2,CASSLVRGSSDTQYF,TGTGCCAGCAGCTTAGTTCGCGGGAGCTCAGATACGCAGTATTTT
.,TRBJ2-5,many,TRBV2,CASSEGGTQYF,TGTGCCAGCAGTGAGGGGGGGACCCAGTACTTC
.,TRBJ1-1,.,TRBV6-6,CASSSGKNTEAFF,TGTGCCAGCAGCTCAGGGAAGAACACTGAAGCTTTCTTT
.,TRBJ2-6,few,TRBV28,CASSFPRDPGANVLTF,TGTGCCAGCAGTTTTCCCAGGGACCCTGGGGCCAACGTCCTGACTTTC
.,TRBJ1-1,.,TRBV6-5,CASCPTTGEAFF,TGTGCCAGCTGTCCGACTACAGGGGAAGCTTTCTTT
TRBD2,TRBJ2-7,few,TRBV28,CASSFRTSGGHEQYF,TGTGCCAGCAGTTTCAGAACTAGCGGGGGTCACGAGCAGTACTTC
.,TRBJ2-5,.,TRBV5-1,CASSYNSETQYF,TGCGCCAGCAGCTACAACAGTGAGACCCAGTACTTC
TRBD1,TRBJ1-6,few,TRBV7-2,CASSSPGQVNSPLHF,TGTGCCAGCAGCTCCCCCGGACAGGTTAATTCACCCCTCCACTTT
.,TRBJ2-5,.,TRBV7-8,CASSLAPTATQYF,TGTGCCAGCAGCTTAGCGCCAACGGCGACCCAGTACTTC
.,TRBJ2-4,few,TRBV7-2,CASSTENIQYF,TGTGCCAGCAGCACAGAAAACATTCAGTACTTC
.,TRBJ2-3,.,TRBV7-2,CASSLRRAAADTQYF,TGTGCCAGCAGCCTCAGGCGGGCGGCGGCAGATACGCAGTATTTT
.,TRBJ1-4,.,TRBV20-1,CSARAEAEKLFF,TGCAGTGCTAGAGCCGAGGCCGAAAAACTGTTTTTT
.,TRBJ1-2,few,TRBV10-3,CAITEGRENYGYTF,TGTGCCATCACCGAGGGTAGAGAGAACTATGGCTACACCTTC
TRBD1,TRBJ1-1,.,TRBV6-6,CASSYTPGTANTEAFF,TGTGCCAGCAGTTACACTCCCGGGACAGCGAACACTGAAGCTTTCTTT
.,TRBJ1-5,few,TRBV4-1,CASSQLGHLSNQPQHF,TGCGCCAGCAGCCAACTGGGACATCTAAGCAATCAGCCCCAGCATTTT
.,TRBJ1-2,few,TRBV6-5,CASSYSGRSNYGYTF,TGTGCCAGCAGTTACTCGGGCAGGAGTAACTATGGCTACACCTTC